These 27 T cell receptor beta chains came from one sample sequenced in a study of CD8 T cells in Susac syndrome (dated by TCRdb to between 2019 and 2020). The receptor library was made with the immunoSEQ multiplex PCR assay. RNA was extracted using the RNeasy kit, and about 0.45 to 1 microgram was reverse transcribed with random hexamers. TCRdb reran the public reads through fastp at Q25 and MiXCR, keeping productive beta chains. When rows share a CDR3 protein, they turn into one entry using the most common DNA and genes. The sample includes some 120,000 distinct CDR3 sequences, with under 95% observed a single time. The leading ten clones occupy around 0.24% of the sample. What was sequenced was CD8+ T cells from PBMCs. The receptors originated from a human donor with multiple sclerosis.

The chain recombines TRBV7-8 with TRBJ1-1, with D possibly matching TRBD1 (5 bases). Germline V CDR1 and CDR2: SGHVS, FQNEAQ. Trimming removed 3 bases from V and 1 base from J, with 6 bases in between. The CDR3 covers 13 residues. CDR3 nucleotide sequence: TGTGCCAGCAGCTTGACAGAGAACACTGAAGCTTTCTTT. It yields the protein CASSLTENTEAFF. The full variable domain, rest sourced from reference TRBV7-8 and TRBJ1-1, is GAGVSQSPRYKVAKRGQDVALRCDPISGHVSLFWYQQALGQGPEFLTYFQNEAQLDKSGLPSDRFFAERPEGSVSTLKIQRTQQEDSAVYLCASSLTENTEAFFGQGTRLTVV.

V is TRBV30 and J is TRBJ1-5; D is unclear. Germline assignment: CDR1 GTSNPN and CDR2 SVGIG (reference sequence). This CDR3 contains 16 residues. The V end was cut by 0 bases, the J end by 4 bases, with 16 bases between. Here the CDR3 DNA reads TGTGCCTGGAGTGTGAGGACGTATCTAAGGAATCAGCCCCAGCATTTT. Translating gives CAWSVRTYLRNQPQHF. The whole variable domain, filled in from reference TRBV30 and TRBJ1-5, reads SQTIHQWPATLVQPVGSPLSLECTVEGTSNPNLYWYRQAAGRGLQLLFYSVGIGQISSEVPQNLSASRPQDRQFILSSKKLLLSDSGFYLCAWSVRTYLRNQPQHFGDGTRLSIL.

V and J are TRBV12-3 or TRBV12-4 and TRBJ2-7; weak D call: TRBD1 (6 bases). V was shortened by 6 bases and J by 3 bases, with 15 bases between the two germline ends. This CDR3 has 14 residues. CDR3 protein: CASSPIGQSYEQYF. The DNA of the CDR3 is TGTGCCAGCAGCCCCATTGGACAGAGCTACGAGCAGTACTTC.

The chain combines TRBV4-3 with TRBJ1-1, with D perhaps matching TRBD1 (6 bases). The CDR3 contains 14 residues. Trimming took off 1 base at V and 4 bases at J, with 10 bases between the two ends. The germline CDR1 and CDR2 sequences are LGHNA and YSLEER. The CDR3 DNA follows: TGCGCCAGCAGCCAAGGGAGGGGGGGCACTGAAGCTTTCTTT. Amino acids: CASSQGRGGTEAFF.

This clonotype showed up just once. The chain joins TRBV28 to TRBJ1-1; 10 bases align to TRBD1. Germline CDR1 is MDHEN and CDR2 is SYDVKM. CDR3 length: 17 amino acids. The ends lost 4 bases at V and 4 bases at J; junction bases unmatched: 12. This CDR3 is CASSSGQGVSWGTEAFF. The CDR3 DNA is TGTGCCAGCAGTTCAGGACAGGGGGTGAGTTGGGGCACTGAAGCTTTCTTT.

The rearrangement uses TRBV2 and TRBJ1-4; D is perhaps TRBD1 (5 bases). The ends were cut back, 1 base at V and 7 bases at J, with 10 bases in the middle. Germline V gene sequence: CDR1 SNHLY, CDR2 FYNNEI. This CDR3 spans 14 amino acids. The CDR3 is CASSEGRGVEKLFF. CDR3 nucleotide sequence: TGTGCCAGCAGTGAAGGTCGGGGCGTTGAAAAACTGTTTTTT.

V usage is TRBV5-6 and J usage is TRBJ2-1; 8 nucleotides match TRBD2. J gave up 4 bases and V 0 bases, and 12 bases lay outside the gene matches. The CDR3 extends over 18 amino acids. Germline V CDR1 and CDR2: SGHDT, YYEEEE. The CDR3 here is CASSLALLTTSGYNEQFF. The CDR3 DNA reads TGTGCCAGCAGCTTGGCCCTACTAACTACTAGCGGTTACAATGAGCAGTTCTTC.

The CDR3 sequence: CASSLSPVMNTEAFF. CDR3 DNA: TGCGCCAGCAGCTTAAGCCCAGTCATGAACACTGAAGCTTTCTTT. V gene TRBV5-1 combines with J gene TRBJ1-1; D gene ambiguous. V lost 2 bases and J lost 0, with 11 bases in between. The CDR3 contains 15 residues. Germline loops: CDR1 SGHRS, CDR2 YFSETQ.

V is TRBV29-1 and J is TRBJ2-1; 16 bases match TRBD2. Looked up from germline, CDR1 is SQVTM and CDR2 is ANQGSEA. V was clipped by 6 bases and J by 0 bases; unmatched bases: 5. The CDR3 has 17 residues. CDR3 sequence reads: CSVPGLAGGSSYNEQFF. CDR3 nucleotide sequence: TGCAGCGTACCGGGACTAGCGGGAGGGAGCTCCTACAATGAGCAGTTCTTC.

This clonotype has just one count. V and J are TRBV5-1 and TRBJ1-2, with D possibly TRBD1 on 5 matching bases. The germline V gene encodes CDR1 SGHRS and CDR2 YFSETQ. With 10 bases removed from V and 1 base from J, the gap between germline ends came to 17 bases. The CDR3 loop spans 14 amino acids. CDR3 loop: CAPGNGTGNYGYTF. CDR3 coding DNA: TGCGCCCCGGGAAACGGGACGGGTAACTATGGCTACACCTTC.

This chain links TRBV30 with TRBJ2-2, with D possibly TRBD2 on 6 matching bases. The germline CDR1 and CDR2 sequences are GTSNPN and SVGIG (reference sequence). V shed 3 bases and J shed 0 bases, with 11 bases lying between them. The CDR3 runs 15 residues. CDR3 DNA sequence: TGTGCCTGGAGGCCGGGACTGTCGAACACCGGGGAGCTGTTTTTT. It encodes CAWRPGLSNTGELFF.

The rearrangement uses TRBV7-9 and TRBJ2-1; D gene unclear. Trimming took 3 bases from V and 2 from J, leaving 11 bases between them. From germline, CDR1 is SEHNR and CDR2 FQNEAQ (reference sequence). The CDR3 runs to 15 residues. The CDR3 nucleotides read TGTGCCAGCAGCTTCTTAGCCGCAACCTACAATGAGCAGTTCTTC. Translated: CASSFLAATYNEQFF.

This clonotype was observed a handful of times. The rearrangement joins TRBV27 to TRBJ1-5; D remains unclear. CDR1 is MNHEY and CDR2 is SMNVEV in the germline V gene (reference sequence). The CDR3 contains 13 residues. V lost 3 bases to trimming and J lost 1 base, with 4 bases between them. CDR3 residues: CASSLGSNQPQHF. As DNA, the CDR3 is TGTGCCAGCAGTTTGGGGAGCAATCAGCCCCAGCATTTT.

In its sample, this clonotype was seen once. The genes are TRBV7-9 and TRBJ2-1; 10 bases map to TRBD2. The V gene's germline CDR1 is SEHNR and CDR2 FQNEAQ (reference sequence). CDR3 length: 16 amino acids. Trimming cost V 5 bases and J 4 bases; bases outside gene matches: 8. CDR3 nucleotides: TGTGCCAGCAGCCCGAGAGGTAGCGGGGGGTACAATGAGCAGTTCTTC. Encoded protein: CASSPRGSGGYNEQFF. Together with reference TRBV7-9 and TRBJ2-1, the CDR3 gives the full variable domain: DTGVSQNPRHKITKRGQNVTFRCDPISEHNRLYWYRQTLGQGPEFLTYFQNEAQLEKSRLLSDRFSAERPKGSFSTLEIQRTEQGDSAMYLCASSPRGSGGYNEQFFGPGTRLTVL.

The genes are TRBV20-1 and TRBJ1-1; 9 positions agree with TRBD1. The CDR3 is 16 amino acids. Germline CDR1 DFQATT, CDR2 SNEGSKA (reference sequence). V shed 0 bases, J shed 5 bases, and the junction held 10 bases outside the gene matches. The CDR3 region is CSARDSLGQGETEAFF. CDR3 nucleotides: TGCAGTGCTAGAGACTCTTTGGGACAGGGTGAGACTGAAGCTTTCTTT.

This clonotype has a single count. The rearrangement uses TRBV7-9 and TRBJ1-1, with D hard to call. Trimming pared 4 bases from V and 6 bases from J, leaving 6 bases between. CDR1 is SEHNR, CDR2 FQNEAQ, per germline (reference sequence). This CDR3 region has 11 residues. DNA for the CDR3: TGTGCCAGCAGCTCCCCACCTGAAGCTTTCTTT. Translating gives CASSSPPEAFF.

This sequence joins TRBV5-1 and TRBJ1-2, with D perhaps matching TRBD1 (6 bases). Deletions cut 2 bases from V and 3 bases from J, with 14 bases between. Germline CDR1 reads SGHRS; CDR2 reads YFSETQ. The length of the CDR3 is 15 residues. This chain's CDR3 is CASSFSGALDYGYTF. In DNA form, the CDR3 reads TGCGCCAGCAGCTTCTCAGGGGCTCTTGACTATGGCTACACCTTC.

The CDR3 sequence: CASKERGPLEAFF. In DNA, the CDR3 is TGTGCCAGCAAAGAAAGGGGTCCCTTAGAAGCTTTCTTT. The chain links TRBV28 to TRBJ1-1; maybe TRBD1 (5 bases). With 7 bases removed from V and 8 bases from J, the gap between germline ends came to 17 bases. CDR3 size: 13 residues. Looked up from germline, CDR1 is MDHEN and CDR2 is SYDVKM.

The chain uses TRBV27 and TRBJ2-5; no clear D gene. This CDR3 comprises 13 residues. CDR1 is MNHEY, CDR2 SMNVEV, per germline (reference sequence). V was shortened by 2 bases and J by 5 bases, with 9 bases between the two germline ends. CDR3 coding DNA: TGTGCCAGCAGTTTAATGGGTGGGGAGACCCAGTACTTC. It specifies CASSLMGGETQYF.

This clonotype was detected only a few times. The chain employs TRBV5-1 and TRBJ2-7, with D unresolved. This CDR3 is 13 amino acids long. Germline V gives CDR1 SGHRS, CDR2 YFSETQ. The ends were cut back, 2 bases at V and 6 bases at J, with 12 bases in the middle. The CDR3 region has the DNA TGCGCCAGCAGCTTAAGTGGGCAGGTCGAGCAGTACTTC. This translates into CASSLSGQVEQYF. The full variable domain, completed using reference TRBV5-1 and TRBJ2-7, is KAGVTQTPRYLIKTRGQQVTLSCSPISGHRSVSWYQQTPGQGLQFLFEYFSETQRNKGNFPGRFSGRQFSNSRSEMNVSTLELGDSALYLCASSLSGQVEQYFGPGTRLTVT.

The chain uses TRBV6-5 and TRBJ2-5, with 7 bases fitting TRBD2. Germline CDR1 MNHEY, CDR2 SVGAGI. This CDR3 has 12 amino acids. With 7 bases clipped from V and 5 bases from J, the junction kept 4 bases outside the gene matches. The CDR3 bases are TGTGCCAGCACCACCGGGGGGGAGACCCAGTACTTC. Translating gives CASTTGGETQYF.

The genes are TRBV4-2 and TRBJ1-1; tentatively, D is TRBD1 (5 bases). The ends were cut back, 4 bases at V and 1 base at J, with 19 bases in the middle. The length of the CDR3 is 17 residues. Germline CDR1 reads LGHNA; CDR2 reads YNFKEQ. The CDR3 here is CASSPNTWGLGNTEAFF. The CDR3 DNA follows: TGTGCCAGCAGCCCTAACACGTGGGGACTTGGGAACACTGAAGCTTTCTTT.

A single count supports this clonotype. The chain recombines TRBV7-2 with TRBJ2-1; perhaps TRBD2 as D (6 bases). Germline-derived CDR1 and CDR2 are SGHTA and FQGNSA. The CDR3 is 16 residues long. Trimming left V 5 bases short and J 10 bases short, with 24 bases between. CDR3 amino acids: CASSPDALTSRMEQFF. The CDR3 DNA reads TGTGCCAGCAGCCCAGACGCCCTGACTAGTAGGATGGAGCAGTTCTTC.

This clonotype was seen once. The J gene is TRBJ2-2, the V gene TRBV30; 7 positions match TRBD1. V lost 4 bases, J lost 10 bases, and 12 bases stayed unmatched. The CDR3 extends over 14 amino acids. Germline V gene data show CDR1 as GTSNPN and CDR2 as SVGIG (reference sequence). As DNA, the CDR3 is TGTGCCTGGACTTGGGACAGTAGTTTAACGGAGCTGTTTTTT. Translating it yields CAWTWDSSLTELFF.

This sequence joins TRBV27 and TRBJ2-3; D unclear. Germline CDR1 and CDR2: MNHEY and SMNVEV (reference sequence). This CDR3 is built from 12 residues. The V end lost 4 bases, the J end lost 8 bases, and 10 bases lay between the germline ends. In DNA form, the CDR3 reads TGTGCCAGCAGTTCTACTCCACCTACGCAGTATTTT. Protein: CASSSTPPTQYF.

The V call is TRBV28, the J call TRBJ2-1; D may be TRBD2 (6 bases). Trimming removed 7 bases from V and 4 bases from J, with 8 bases in between. Germline V gene lookup returns CDR1 MDHEN and CDR2 SYDVKM. The CDR3 is made up of 12 amino acids. The CDR3 spells CASTREYNEQFF. The CDR3 nucleotides read TGTGCCAGCACCCGGGAGTACAATGAGCAGTTCTTC.

This rearrangement joins TRBV3-1 to TRBJ1-1; 7 bases align to TRBD1. The CDR3 extends over 14 amino acids. With 6 bases clipped from V and 4 bases from J, the junction kept 8 bases outside the gene matches. Germline V gives CDR1 LGHDT, CDR2 YNNKEL (reference sequence). This CDR3 reads CASSRYRGGTEAFF. The CDR3 DNA reads as TGTGCCAGCAGTCGTTACAGGGGCGGCACTGAAGCTTTCTTT.